This TCR beta chain was captured in a study of blood T cells in healthy people across ages. This clonotype was recorded a few times. The authors ran a second PCR of about 6 to 11 cycles using a sample-barcoded 5' primer and a J-beta primer mix. TCRdb recomputed calls from the 5' RACE reads with MiXCR, one row per CDR3 protein. The table includes approximately 1,000,000 distinct CDR3 sequences, less than 45% detected once. Per germline, CDR1 SGHRS and CDR2 YFSETQ. The junction had 8 bases not matched to a gene; V was cut back by 1 base and J by 2 bases. This CDR3 is 16 amino acids long. The sequenced material came from blood. This sequence was found in a man aged 18 to 29 in good health. V and J are TRBV5-1 and TRBJ1-1; TRBD1 matches 7 bases. The CDR3 protein is CASSLSETGKNTEAFF. The CDR3 DNA reads as TGCGCCAGCAGCTTGAGCGAGACAGGGAAAAACACTGAAGCTTTCTTT.